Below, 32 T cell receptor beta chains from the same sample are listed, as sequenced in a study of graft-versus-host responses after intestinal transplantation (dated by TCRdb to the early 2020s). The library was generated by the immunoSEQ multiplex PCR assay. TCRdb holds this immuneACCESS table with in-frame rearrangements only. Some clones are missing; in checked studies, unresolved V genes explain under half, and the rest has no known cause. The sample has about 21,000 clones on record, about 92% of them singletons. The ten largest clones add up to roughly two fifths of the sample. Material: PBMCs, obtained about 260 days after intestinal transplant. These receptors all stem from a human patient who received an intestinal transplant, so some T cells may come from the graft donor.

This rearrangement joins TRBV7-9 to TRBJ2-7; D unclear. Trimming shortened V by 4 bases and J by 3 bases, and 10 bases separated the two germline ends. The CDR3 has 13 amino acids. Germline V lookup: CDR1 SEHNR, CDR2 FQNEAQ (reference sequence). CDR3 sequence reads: CASSSSASYEQYF. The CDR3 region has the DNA TGTGCCAGCAGCTCCTCCGCCAGCTACGAGCAGTACTTC.

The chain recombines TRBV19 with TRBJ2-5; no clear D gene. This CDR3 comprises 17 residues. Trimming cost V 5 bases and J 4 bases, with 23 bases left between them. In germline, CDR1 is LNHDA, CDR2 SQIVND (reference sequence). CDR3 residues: CASSPSGQAVPGETQYF. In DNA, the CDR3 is TGTGCCAGTAGTCCATCCGGGCAGGCGGTGCCGGGAGAGACCCAGTACTTC.

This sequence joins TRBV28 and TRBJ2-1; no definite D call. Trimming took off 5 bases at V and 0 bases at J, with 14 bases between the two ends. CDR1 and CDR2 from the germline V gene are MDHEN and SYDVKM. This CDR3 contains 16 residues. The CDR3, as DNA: TGTGCCAGCAGTCGTAAACTGGGAAGCTCCTACAATGAGCAGTTCTTC. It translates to CASSRKLGSSYNEQFF.

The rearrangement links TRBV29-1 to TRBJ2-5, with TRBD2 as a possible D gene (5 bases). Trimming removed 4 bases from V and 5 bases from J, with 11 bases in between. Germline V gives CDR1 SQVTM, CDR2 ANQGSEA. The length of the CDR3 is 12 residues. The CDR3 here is CSVGLKGETQYF. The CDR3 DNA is TGCAGCGTTGGACTAAAAGGGGAGACCCAGTACTTC.

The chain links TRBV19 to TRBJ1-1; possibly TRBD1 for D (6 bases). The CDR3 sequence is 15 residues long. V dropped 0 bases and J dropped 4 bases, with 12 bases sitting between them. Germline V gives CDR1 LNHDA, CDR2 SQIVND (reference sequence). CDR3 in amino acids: CASSIEGQSRTEAFF. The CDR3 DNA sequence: TGTGCCAGTAGTATAGAAGGACAGAGCCGCACTGAAGCTTTCTTT.

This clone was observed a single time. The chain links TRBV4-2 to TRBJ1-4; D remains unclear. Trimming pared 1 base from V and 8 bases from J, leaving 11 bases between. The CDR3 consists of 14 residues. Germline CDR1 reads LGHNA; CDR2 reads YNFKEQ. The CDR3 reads CASSQATVEEKLFF. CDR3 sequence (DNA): TGTGCCAGCAGCCAAGCCACAGTGGAAGAAAAACTGTTTTTT.

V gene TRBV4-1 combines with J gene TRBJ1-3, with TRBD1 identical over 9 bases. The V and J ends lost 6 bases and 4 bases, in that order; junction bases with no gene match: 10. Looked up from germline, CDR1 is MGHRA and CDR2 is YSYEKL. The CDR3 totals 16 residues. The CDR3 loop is CASRQEPGQGGNTIYF. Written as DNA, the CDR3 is TGCGCCAGCAGACAGGAACCGGGACAGGGAGGAAACACCATATATTTT.

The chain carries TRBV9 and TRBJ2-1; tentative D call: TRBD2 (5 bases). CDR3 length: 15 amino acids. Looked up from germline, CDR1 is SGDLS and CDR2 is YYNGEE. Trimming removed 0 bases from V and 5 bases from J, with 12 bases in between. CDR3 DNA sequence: TGTGCCAGCAGCGTAGGTGGTGGGAGAAACAATGAGCAGTTCTTC. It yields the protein CASSVGGGRNNEQFF.

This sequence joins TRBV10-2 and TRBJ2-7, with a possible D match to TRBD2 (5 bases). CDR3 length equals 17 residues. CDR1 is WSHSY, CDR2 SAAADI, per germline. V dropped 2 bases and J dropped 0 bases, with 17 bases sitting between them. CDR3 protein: CASSETRGTSSSYEQYF. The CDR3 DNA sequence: TGCGCCAGCAGTGAGACTAGAGGAACTAGTAGCTCCTACGAGCAGTACTTC.

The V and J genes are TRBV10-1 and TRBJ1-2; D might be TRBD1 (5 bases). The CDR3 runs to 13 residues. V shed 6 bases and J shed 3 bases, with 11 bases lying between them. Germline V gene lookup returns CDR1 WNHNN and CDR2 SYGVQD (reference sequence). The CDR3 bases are TGCGCCAGCAGCGGGGGTTACGACTATGGCTACACCTTC. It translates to CASSGGYDYGYTF.

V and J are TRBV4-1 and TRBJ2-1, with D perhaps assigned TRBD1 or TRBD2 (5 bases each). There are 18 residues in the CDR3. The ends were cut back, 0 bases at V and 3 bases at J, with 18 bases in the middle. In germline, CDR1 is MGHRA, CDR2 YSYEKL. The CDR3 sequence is CASSQDPDRGTLYNEQFF. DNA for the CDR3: TGCGCCAGCAGCCAAGATCCCGACCGAGGGACCCTCTACAATGAGCAGTTCTTC.

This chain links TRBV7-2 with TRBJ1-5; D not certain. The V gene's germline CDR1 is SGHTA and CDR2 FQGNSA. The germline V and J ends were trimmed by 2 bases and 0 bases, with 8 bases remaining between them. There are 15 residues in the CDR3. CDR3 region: CASSLSANSNQPQHF. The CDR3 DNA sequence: TGTGCCAGCAGCTTATCTGCCAATAGCAATCAGCCCCAGCATTTT.

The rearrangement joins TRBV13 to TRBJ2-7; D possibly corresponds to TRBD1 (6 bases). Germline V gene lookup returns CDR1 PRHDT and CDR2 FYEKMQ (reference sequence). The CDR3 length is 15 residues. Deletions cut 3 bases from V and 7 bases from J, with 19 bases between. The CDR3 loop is CASSFGAHKQGEQYF. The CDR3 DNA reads TGTGCCAGCAGCTTCGGGGCCCATAAGCAGGGGGAGCAGTACTTC.

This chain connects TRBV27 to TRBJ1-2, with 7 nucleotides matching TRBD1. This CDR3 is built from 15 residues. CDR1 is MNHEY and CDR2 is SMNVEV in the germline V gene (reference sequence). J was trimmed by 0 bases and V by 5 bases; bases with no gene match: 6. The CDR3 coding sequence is TGTGCCAGCAGTCCCCTAGGGACAGCTAACTATGGCTACACCTTC. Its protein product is CASSPLGTANYGYTF.

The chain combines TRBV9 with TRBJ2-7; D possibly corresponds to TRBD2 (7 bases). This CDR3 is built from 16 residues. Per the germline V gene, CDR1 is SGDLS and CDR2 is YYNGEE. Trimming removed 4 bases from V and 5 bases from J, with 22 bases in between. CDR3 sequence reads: CASSSSGAGALDEQYF. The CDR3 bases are TGTGCCAGCAGCTCCTCAGGGGCGGGGGCGCTTGACGAGCAGTACTTC.

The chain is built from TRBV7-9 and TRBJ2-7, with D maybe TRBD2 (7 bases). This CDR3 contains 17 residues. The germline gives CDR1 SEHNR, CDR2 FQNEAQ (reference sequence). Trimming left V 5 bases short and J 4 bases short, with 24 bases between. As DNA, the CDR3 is TGTGCCAGCAGCCCCAGTCTTTCCCACAGGGAGGGGTACGAGCAGTACTTC. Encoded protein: CASSPSLSHREGYEQYF.

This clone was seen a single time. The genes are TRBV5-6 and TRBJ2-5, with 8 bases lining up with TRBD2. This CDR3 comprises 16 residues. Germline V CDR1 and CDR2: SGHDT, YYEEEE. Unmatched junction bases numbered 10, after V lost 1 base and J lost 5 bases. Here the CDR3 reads CASSLKRELNRETQYF. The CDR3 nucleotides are TGTGCCAGCAGCTTGAAGCGGGAGTTAAATCGGGAGACCCAGTACTTC.

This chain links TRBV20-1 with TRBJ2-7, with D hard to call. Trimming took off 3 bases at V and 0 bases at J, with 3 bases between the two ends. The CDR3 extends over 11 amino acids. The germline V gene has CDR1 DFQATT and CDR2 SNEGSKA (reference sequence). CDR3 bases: TGCAGTGCTAGGAGCTCCTACGAGCAGTACTTC. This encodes CSARSSYEQYF.

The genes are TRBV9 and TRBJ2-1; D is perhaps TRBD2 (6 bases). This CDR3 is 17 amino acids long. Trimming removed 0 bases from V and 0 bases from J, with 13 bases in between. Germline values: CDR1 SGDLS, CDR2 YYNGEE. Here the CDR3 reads CASSVVDSGSSYNEQFF. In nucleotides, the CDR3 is TGTGCCAGCAGCGTAGTGGATAGCGGAAGCTCCTACAATGAGCAGTTCTTC.

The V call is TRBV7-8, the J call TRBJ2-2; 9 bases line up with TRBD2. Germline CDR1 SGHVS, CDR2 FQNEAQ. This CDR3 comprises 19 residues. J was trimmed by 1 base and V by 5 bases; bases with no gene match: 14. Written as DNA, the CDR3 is TGTGCCAGCAGCCGTCCGAAATCCGGGACTAGCAGGAACACCGGGGAGCTGTTTTTT. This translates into CASSRPKSGTSRNTGELFF. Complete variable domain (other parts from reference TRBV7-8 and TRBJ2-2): GAGVSQSPRYKVAKRGQDVALRCDPISGHVSLFWYQQALGQGPEFLTYFQNEAQLDKSGLPSDRFFAERPEGSVSTLKIQRTQQEDSAVYLCASSRPKSGTSRNTGELFFGEGSRLTVL.

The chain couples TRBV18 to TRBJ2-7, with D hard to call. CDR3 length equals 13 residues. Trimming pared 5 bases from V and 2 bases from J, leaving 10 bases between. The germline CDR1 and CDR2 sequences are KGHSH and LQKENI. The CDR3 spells CASSVYSTYEQYF. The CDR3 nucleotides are TGTGCCAGCTCAGTATACAGCACCTACGAGCAGTACTTC.

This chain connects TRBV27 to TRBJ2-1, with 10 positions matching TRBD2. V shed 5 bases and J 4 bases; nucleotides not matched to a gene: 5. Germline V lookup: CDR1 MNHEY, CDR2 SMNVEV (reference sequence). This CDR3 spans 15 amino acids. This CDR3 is CASSPGLAIYNEQFF. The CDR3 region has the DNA TGTGCCAGCAGTCCGGGACTAGCGATTTACAATGAGCAGTTCTTC.

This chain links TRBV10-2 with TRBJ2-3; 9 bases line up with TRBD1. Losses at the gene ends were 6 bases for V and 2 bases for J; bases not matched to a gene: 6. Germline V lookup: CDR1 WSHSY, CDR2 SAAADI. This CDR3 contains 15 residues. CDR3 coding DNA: TGCGCCAGCAGGGCCACAGGGGGCTACACAGATACGCAGTATTTT. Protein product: CASRATGGYTDTQYF.

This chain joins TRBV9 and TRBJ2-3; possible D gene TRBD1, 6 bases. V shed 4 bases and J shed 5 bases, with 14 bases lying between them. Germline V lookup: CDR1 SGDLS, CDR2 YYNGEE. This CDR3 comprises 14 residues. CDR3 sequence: CASSQGGVVDTQYF. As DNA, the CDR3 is TGTGCCAGCAGCCAAGGGGGAGTGGTAGATACGCAGTATTTT.

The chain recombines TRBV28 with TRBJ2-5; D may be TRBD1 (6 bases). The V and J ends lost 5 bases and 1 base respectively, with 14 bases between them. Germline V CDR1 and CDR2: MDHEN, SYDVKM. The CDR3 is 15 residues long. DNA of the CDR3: TGTGCCAGCAGTGTCATTGGGGGCGTCCAAGAGACCCAGTACTTC. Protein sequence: CASSVIGGVQETQYF.

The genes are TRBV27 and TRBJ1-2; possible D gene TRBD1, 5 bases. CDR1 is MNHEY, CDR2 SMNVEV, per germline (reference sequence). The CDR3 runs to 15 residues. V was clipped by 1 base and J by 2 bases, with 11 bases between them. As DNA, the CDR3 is TGTGCCAGCAGTTTATGGGGGACTTCCAACTATGGCTACACCTTC. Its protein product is CASSLWGTSNYGYTF.

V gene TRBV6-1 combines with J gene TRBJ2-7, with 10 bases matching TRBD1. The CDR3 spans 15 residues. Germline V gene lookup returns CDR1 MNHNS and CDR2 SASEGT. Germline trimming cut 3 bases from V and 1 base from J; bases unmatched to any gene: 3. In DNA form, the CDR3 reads TGTGCCAGCAGTGACCGGGACAGGGGTTCCTACGAGCAGTACTTC. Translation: CASSDRDRGSYEQYF.

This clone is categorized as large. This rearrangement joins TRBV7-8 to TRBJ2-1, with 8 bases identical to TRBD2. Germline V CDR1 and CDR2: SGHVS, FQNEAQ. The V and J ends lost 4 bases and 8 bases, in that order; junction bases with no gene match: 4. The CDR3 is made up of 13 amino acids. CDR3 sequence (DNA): TGTGCCAGCAGCTATGGACTAGCCGATGAGCAGTTCTTC. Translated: CASSYGLADEQFF.

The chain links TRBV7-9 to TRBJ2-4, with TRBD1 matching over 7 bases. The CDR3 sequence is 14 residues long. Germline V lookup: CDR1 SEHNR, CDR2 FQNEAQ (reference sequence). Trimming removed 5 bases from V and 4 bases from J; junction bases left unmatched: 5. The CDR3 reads CASSPDRDKNIQYF. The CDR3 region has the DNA TGTGCCAGCAGCCCTGACAGGGATAAAAACATTCAGTACTTC. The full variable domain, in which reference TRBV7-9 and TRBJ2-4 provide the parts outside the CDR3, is DTGVSQNPRHKITKRGQNVTFRCDPISEHNRLYWYRQTLGQGPEFLTYFQNEAQLEKSRLLSDRFSAERPKGSFSTLEIQRTEQGDSAMYLCASSPDRDKNIQYFGAGTRLSVL.

CDR3 protein: CASSPHLLAGGPHSTDTQYF. In DNA, the CDR3 is TGTGCCAGCAGTCCCCACCTACTAGCGGGAGGCCCTCATAGCACAGATACGCAGTATTTT. The chain couples TRBV2 to TRBJ2-3; 12 bases are shared with TRBD2. The V and J ends lost 5 bases and 0 bases, in that order; junction bases with no gene match: 15. This CDR3 contains 20 residues. Germline CDR1 is SNHLY and CDR2 is FYNNEI.

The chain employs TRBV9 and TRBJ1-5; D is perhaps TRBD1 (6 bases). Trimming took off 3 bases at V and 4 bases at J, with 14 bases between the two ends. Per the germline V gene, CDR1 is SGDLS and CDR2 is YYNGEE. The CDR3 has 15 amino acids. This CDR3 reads CASSASGARNQPQHF. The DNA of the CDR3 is TGTGCCAGCAGCGCGTCAGGGGCGCGTAATCAGCCCCAGCATTTT.

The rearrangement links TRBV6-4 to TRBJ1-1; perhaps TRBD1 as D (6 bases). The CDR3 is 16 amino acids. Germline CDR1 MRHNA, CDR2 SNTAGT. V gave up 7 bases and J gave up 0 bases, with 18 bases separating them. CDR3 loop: CASKGDSSYMNTEAFF. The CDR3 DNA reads TGTGCCAGCAAGGGGGATTCCTCTTACATGAACACTGAAGCTTTCTTT.